These 31 T cell receptor beta chains share one sample of origin, sequenced in a study of blood T cell repertoires in COVID-19. TCRdb's copy holds only in-frame clones and misses some; the assay was immunoSEQ multiplex PCR. The table lists approximately 210,000 clones, roughly four fifths of them singletons. The material sequenced was peripheral blood. Receptors were obtained from a woman aged 70-85 years with active or convalescent COVID-19.

The rearrangement links TRBV28 to TRBJ2-7; 8 bases agree with TRBD1. The CDR3 is made up of 15 amino acids. The ends lost 2 bases at V and 4 bases at J; junction bases unmatched: 7. The germline CDR1 and CDR2 sequences are MDHEN and SYDVKM. The CDR3 is CASSLGGTGEYEQYF. The CDR3 DNA follows: TGTGCCAGCAGTTTAGGCGGGACAGGAGAGTACGAGCAGTACTTC.

This clone occurred once. The CDR3, as DNA: TGTGCCAGCAGTGCGGGACAGGTTGGGAATCAGCCCCAGCATTTT. It specifies CASSAGQVGNQPQHF. This chain joins TRBV2 and TRBJ1-5; 8 positions agree with TRBD1. The V gene's germline CDR1 is SNHLY and CDR2 FYNNEI. This CDR3 region has 15 residues. V trimming: 4 bases; J trimming: 4 bases; junction bases outside the gene matches: 6.

The genes are TRBV4-1 and TRBJ2-4, with TRBD2 matching 11 bases. V was clipped by 0 bases and J by 3 bases; unmatched bases: 10. Germline-derived CDR1 and CDR2 are MGHRA and YSYEKL. CDR3 length: 19 amino acids. The chain's CDR3 is CASSQEIVAGGRGKNIQYF. Here the CDR3 DNA reads TGCGCCAGCAGCCAAGAGATAGTAGCGGGAGGGCGGGGCAAAAACATTCAGTACTTC.

The CDR3 nucleotides are TGTGCCAGCAGGCACCGGGACAGGGGGCCCTACGAGCAGTACTTC. It specifies CASRHRDRGPYEQYF. This chain links TRBV5-4 with TRBJ2-7, with 12 bases matching TRBD1. Per the germline V gene, CDR1 is SGHNT and CDR2 is YYREEE (reference sequence). This CDR3 comprises 15 residues. Trimming took 5 bases from V and 2 from J; bases not matched to a gene: 5.

The chain links TRBV9 to TRBJ2-4, with 7 bases matching TRBD2. V trimming: 6 bases; J trimming: 6 bases; junction bases outside the gene matches: 9. This CDR3 spans 14 amino acids. CDR1 and CDR2 (germline): SGDLS, YYNGEE. The CDR3 is CASTPRSGGNIQYF. The CDR3 DNA follows: TGTGCCAGCACCCCAAGGTCGGGGGGAAACATTCAGTACTTC.

The chain employs TRBV7-9 and TRBJ2-2; 7 bases line up with TRBD2. The CDR3 extends over 14 amino acids. Germline V gives CDR1 SEHNR, CDR2 FQNEAQ (reference sequence). With V trimmed by 3 bases and J by 4 bases, 2 bases remained unmatched. This CDR3 is CASSFGTTTGELFF. DNA for the CDR3: TGTGCCAGCAGCTTTGGGACTACCACCGGGGAGCTGTTTTTT. The whole variable domain, remainder taken from reference TRBV7-9 and TRBJ2-2, is DTGVSQNPRHKITKRGQNVTFRCDPISEHNRLYWYRQTLGQGPEFLTYFQNEAQLEKSRLLSDRFSAERPKGSFSTLEIQRTEQGDSAMYLCASSFGTTTGELFFGEGSRLTVL.

In this sample, this clone turned up once. The V call is TRBV18, the J call TRBJ1-6, with TRBD1 matching over 9 bases. J was trimmed by 4 bases and V by 3 bases; bases with no gene match: 4. Per germline, CDR1 KGHSH and CDR2 LQKENI. The CDR3 is 16 residues long. The CDR3 loop is CASSPGQGRYNSPLHF. The CDR3 DNA reads TGTGCCAGCTCACCTGGACAGGGGAGATATAATTCACCCCTCCACTTT.

The DNA for the CDR3 is TGTGCCAGCAGCTTAGGCGCTAGCGGGAATGAGCAGTTCTTC. It is translated as CASSLGASGNEQFF. V gene TRBV11-1 combines with J gene TRBJ2-1; TRBD2 matches at 8 bases. The CDR3 length is 14 residues. Trimming took 1 base from V and 7 from J; bases not matched to a gene: 3. CDR1 is SGHAT, CDR2 FQDESV, per germline (reference sequence). The full variable domain, in which reference TRBV11-1 and TRBJ2-1 provide the parts outside the CDR3, is EAEVAQSPRYKITEKSQAVAFWCDPISGHATLYWYRQILGQGPELLVQFQDESVVDDSQLPKDRFSAERLKGVDSTLKIQPAELGDSAMYLCASSLGASGNEQFFGPGTRLTVL.

The chain recombines TRBV12-3 or TRBV12-4 with TRBJ1-5; 8 bases line up with TRBD1. V trimming: 6 bases; J trimming: 5 bases; junction bases outside the gene matches: 3. The length of the CDR3 is 13 residues. The CDR3 is CASSRQGHQPQHF. CDR3 sequence (DNA): TGTGCCAGCAGCCGACAGGGGCATCAGCCCCAGCATTTT.

Notes on this clone: Different DNA sequences within this sample yield the same CDR3. The gene calls are TRBV29-1 and TRBJ1-2; 11 bases match TRBD1. This CDR3 region has 15 residues. The J segment lost 4 bases and the V segment lost 1 base, leaving 5 bases of the junction unmatched. Germline V CDR1 and CDR2: SQVTM, ANQGSEA. The DNA of the CDR3 is TGCAGCGTTGAAGGGGACAGGGGGAGGGGCTATGGCTACACCTTC. It is translated as CSVEGDRGRGYGYTF.

This sequence joins TRBV27 and TRBJ1-6; perhaps TRBD1 as D (5 bases). Trimming shortened V by 5 bases and J by 12 bases, and 20 bases separated the two germline ends. CDR1 MNHEY and CDR2 SMNVEV come from the germline V gene (reference sequence). The CDR3 runs 15 residues. CDR3 bases: TGTGCCAGCAGTCCATTAGGCGGGGCCCAGGGACCCCTCCACTTT. Encoded protein: CASSPLGGAQGPLHF.

This clone has a handful of counts. The chain couples TRBV7-8 to TRBJ2-6; 8 positions agree with TRBD1. This CDR3 comprises 20 residues. The V gene's germline CDR1 is SGHVS and CDR2 FQNEAQ. Losses at the gene ends were 2 bases for V and 1 base for J; bases not matched to a gene: 13. CDR3 amino acids: CASSLNYVGRGLSGANVLTF. In DNA, the CDR3 is TGTGCCAGCAGCTTAAATTACGTGGGCAGGGGGCTATCTGGGGCCAACGTCCTGACTTTC.

V usage is TRBV7-8 and J usage is TRBJ1-6, with unresolved D. Germline V gene data show CDR1 as SGHVS and CDR2 as FQNEAQ. V dropped 5 bases and J dropped 6 bases, with 14 bases sitting between them. This CDR3 region has 15 residues. In DNA, the CDR3 is TGTGCCAGCAGCCTCAGAGGGTTCCGTAATTCACCCCTCCACTTT. It codes for CASSLRGFRNSPLHF.

The CDR3 here is CASSSGGGPGELFF. Written as DNA, the CDR3 is TGCGCCAGCAGCTCGGGAGGGGGACCCGGGGAGCTGTTTTTT. The chain is built from TRBV5-1 and TRBJ2-2, with 8 nucleotides matching TRBD2. J lost 6 bases, V lost 3 bases, and 4 bases had no gene match. The CDR3 consists of 14 residues. CDR1 is SGHRS, CDR2 YFSETQ, per germline.

This rearrangement joins TRBV20-1 to TRBJ2-7, with TRBD2 matching 9 bases. Germline CDR1 reads DFQATT; CDR2 reads SNEGSKA (reference sequence). The CDR3 sequence is 13 residues long. V trimming: 3 bases; J trimming: 6 bases; junction bases outside the gene matches: 6. CDR3 residues: CSASSGSRAEQYF. The CDR3 DNA reads as TGCAGTGCTAGTAGCGGGAGTAGGGCCGAGCAGTACTTC.

CDR3 residues: CASSQEATGFYEQYF. CDR3 coding DNA: TGCGCCAGCAGCCAAGAAGCCACAGGGTTCTACGAGCAGTACTTC. The V and J genes are TRBV4-1 and TRBJ2-7, with D possibly TRBD1 on 6 matching bases. The CDR3 loop spans 15 amino acids. Looked up from germline, CDR1 is MGHRA and CDR2 is YSYEKL. V lost 0 bases, J lost 3 bases, and 12 bases lay in between.

Regarding this clone: Its ends do not fully match the called genes, so a read error is possible. The chain links TRBV14 to TRBJ2-4; the match to TRBD2 covers 9 bases. The CDR3 is 14 amino acids. Germline V gene data show CDR1 as SGHDN and CDR2 as FVKESK. CDR3 in amino acids: CASSSLGDTSGLTF. The CDR3 DNA follows: TGTGCCAGCAGTTCTCTAGGAGATACTAGCGGGCTAACCTTC.

The chain combines TRBV19 with TRBJ2-1; D is undetermined. The CDR3 extends over 14 amino acids. V shed 5 bases and J shed 6 bases, with 14 bases lying between them. Germline V lookup: CDR1 LNHDA, CDR2 SQIVND (reference sequence). The CDR3 here is CASSLGSTVNEQFF. DNA for the CDR3: TGTGCCAGTAGTCTCGGTTCCACAGTCAATGAGCAGTTCTTC.

V and J are TRBV6-5 and TRBJ1-6; D may be TRBD1 (6 bases). Germline CDR1 MNHEY, CDR2 SVGAGI. The CDR3 has 13 residues. With 5 bases removed from V and 7 bases from J, the gap between germline ends came to 9 bases. As DNA, the CDR3 is TGTGCCAGCAGTCGGGACATCAATTCACCCCTCCACTTT. It codes for CASSRDINSPLHF.

The rearrangement uses TRBV30 and TRBJ2-3, with D unclear. The CDR3 runs to 14 residues. V shed 0 bases and J shed 1 base, with 8 bases lying between them. Looked up from germline, CDR1 is GTSNPN and CDR2 is SVGIG (reference sequence). In DNA, the CDR3 is TGTGCCTGGAGTGTAACGGGTGGCACAGATACGCAGTATTTT. Encoded protein: CAWSVTGGTDTQYF. Looking up the rest from reference TRBV30 and TRBJ2-3 gives the full variable domain: SQTIHQWPATLVQPVGSPLSLECTVEGTSNPNLYWYRQAAGRGLQLLFYSVGIGQISSEVPQNLSASRPQDRQFILSSKKLLLSDSGFYLCAWSVTGGTDTQYFGPGTRLTVL.

The rearrangement joins TRBV9 to TRBJ1-5; possibly TRBD1 for D (5 bases). Germline CDR1 and CDR2: SGDLS and YYNGEE. The CDR3 loop spans 13 amino acids. V dropped 2 bases and J dropped 12 bases, with 15 bases sitting between them. The CDR3 reads CASSVEWAGDQHF. As DNA, the CDR3 is TGTGCCAGCAGCGTCGAATGGGCGGGGGACCAGCATTTT.

The CDR3 DNA sequence: TGTGCCAGCGCCCAGGAGGGGACAACTAATGAAAAACTGTTTTTT. Translation: CASAQEGTTNEKLFF. This sequence joins TRBV5-5 and TRBJ1-4; D perhaps matches TRBD1 (5 bases). The CDR3 is 15 residues long. The germline V gene has CDR1 SGHKS and CDR2 YYEKEE (reference sequence). V lost 7 bases and J lost 0, with 13 bases in between.

This rearrangement joins TRBV7-9 to TRBJ2-1, with D uncertain. CDR1 SEHNR and CDR2 FQNEAQ come from the germline V gene (reference sequence). The CDR3 totals 16 residues. Deletions cut 0 bases from V and 0 bases from J, with 9 bases between. DNA of the CDR3: TGTGCCAGCAGCTTAGCCCAGTTTATCTCCTACAATGAGCAGTTCTTC. Amino acids: CASSLAQFISYNEQFF.

The genes are TRBV9 and TRBJ1-2; D remains unclear. Germline V gives CDR1 SGDLS, CDR2 YYNGEE. The CDR3 is made up of 15 amino acids. V was cut by 0 bases and J by 4 bases, with 13 bases left in between. The CDR3 DNA follows: TGTGCCAGCAGCGTAGCTACGGGTCCGAGCTATGGCTACACCTTC. Its protein is CASSVATGPSYGYTF.

The J gene is TRBJ2-1, the V gene TRBV9; TRBD1 matches 7 bases. Germline CDR1 is SGDLS and CDR2 is YYNGEE. V was pared by 4 bases and J by 3 bases, with 7 bases of the junction left unmatched. CDR3 length equals 15 residues. The CDR3 sequence: CASSPQGLYYNEQFF. The CDR3 nucleotides read TGTGCCAGCAGCCCACAGGGGCTTTACTACAATGAGCAGTTCTTC.

The V and J genes are TRBV19 and TRBJ2-2, with a possible D match to TRBD1 (6 bases). Germline V lookup: CDR1 LNHDA, CDR2 SQIVND (reference sequence). The V end was cut by 4 bases, the J end by 5 bases, with 14 bases between. The CDR3 loop spans 15 amino acids. The CDR3 sequence: CASSRDTYGTGELFF. CDR3 DNA sequence: TGTGCCAGTAGTAGGGACACTTACGGGACCGGGGAGCTGTTTTTT.

The V gene is TRBV7-9, the J gene TRBJ2-7; no definite D call. V was cut by 5 bases and J by 2 bases, with 13 bases left in between. The CDR3 has 14 amino acids. Per germline, CDR1 SEHNR and CDR2 FQNEAQ (reference sequence). The CDR3 sequence is CASSPLVKAYEQYF. The CDR3 DNA sequence: TGTGCCAGCAGCCCCCTAGTCAAGGCCTACGAGCAGTACTTC.

The chain links TRBV28 to TRBJ2-1; 7 nucleotides align to TRBD2. Unmatched junction bases numbered 28, after V lost 3 bases and J lost 5 bases. The CDR3 is 22 amino acids. Per the germline V gene, CDR1 is MDHEN and CDR2 is SYDVKM. The DNA for the CDR3 is TGTGCCAGCAGTTTGGACGAACGCCTTGGAGCGCGGGCTAGCGGAAATAACAATGAGCAGTTCTTC. It specifies CASSLDERLGARASGNNNEQFF.

This clone turned up a few times. The V gene is TRBV28, the J gene TRBJ2-5; the match to TRBD1 covers 7 bases. V was clipped by 6 bases and J by 2 bases; unmatched bases: 9. This CDR3 contains 15 residues. Germline V CDR1 and CDR2: MDHEN, SYDVKM. Here the CDR3 DNA reads TGTGCCAGCAGCAAGACAGGGATTGGGCAAGAGACCCAGTACTTC. Translation gives CASSKTGIGQETQYF.

V gene TRBV2 combines with J gene TRBJ2-6; a possible D gene is TRBD2 (6 bases). The CDR3 runs 17 residues. Trimming removed 6 bases at V and 0 bases at J, with 15 bases between. The germline gives CDR1 SNHLY, CDR2 FYNNEI. The CDR3 protein is CASSRISGSSGANVLTF. Here the CDR3 DNA reads TGTGCCAGCAGCAGGATTAGCGGAAGCTCTGGGGCCAACGTCCTGACTTTC.

The rearrangement uses TRBV5-6 and TRBJ2-3; D unresolved. The V and J ends lost 2 bases and 2 bases respectively, with 9 bases between them. Germline CDR1 reads SGHDT; CDR2 reads YYEEEE. This CDR3 region has 14 residues. The CDR3, as DNA: TGTGCCAGCAGCTTAGCCTATGACACAGATACGCAGTATTTT. Translated, it gives CASSLAYDTDTQYF.